The 7 T cell receptor beta chains listed next were all sequenced from one sample in a study of blood T cell repertoires in COVID-19 (dated by TCRdb to 2019 to 2021). Library prep was done by the immunoSEQ multiplex PCR assay. TCRdb's version of the immuneACCESS table is confined to in-frame rearrangements and falls short of the full clone set. An unresolved V gene accounts for under half of the shortfall where checked; the remainder is of unknown origin. This sample holds approximately 190,000 clones; about 86% were observed only once. The ten most abundant clones make up about 15% of the sample. The sequenced material came from peripheral blood. These TCRs come from a man younger than 45 with active or convalescent COVID-19.

The V and J genes are TRBV5-1 and TRBJ1-6, with TRBD1 matching over 11 bases. Trimming removed 1 base from V and 2 bases from J; junction bases left unmatched: 8. Germline V gene lookup returns CDR1 SGHRS and CDR2 YFSETQ. CDR3 length: 19 amino acids. CDR3 in DNA: TGCGCCAGCAGCTTGTCAGGGACAGGGGGAATCGCCTATAATTCACCCCTCCACTTT. Amino acid sequence: CASSLSGTGGIAYNSPLHF.

The V call is TRBV7-9, the J call TRBJ1-3, with 7 bases identical to TRBD1. This CDR3 has 15 amino acids. The V gene end was trimmed by 5 bases and the J gene end by 6 bases; junction bases not matched to a gene: 10. Germline V gene data show CDR1 as SEHNR and CDR2 as FQNEAQ (reference sequence). DNA of the CDR3: TGTGCCAGCAGCCAGCCCAGTCAGGGGGAAAACACCATATATTTT. Translating it yields CASSQPSQGENTIYF.

The chain recombines TRBV6-5 with TRBJ2-7; 12 bases line up with TRBD2. CDR1 is MNHEY, CDR2 SVGAGI, per germline. J gave up 6 bases and V 6 bases, and 6 bases lay outside the gene matches. There are 14 residues in the CDR3. Here the CDR3 reads CASSSGLAGTEQYV. The CDR3, as DNA: TGTGCCAGCAGCTCGGGACTAGCGGGTACCGAGCAGTACGTC.

The chain carries TRBV28 and TRBJ1-1, with 11 bases fitting TRBD1. This CDR3 region has 15 residues. Per germline, CDR1 MDHEN and CDR2 SYDVKM. With 6 bases clipped from V and 4 bases from J, the junction kept 7 bases outside the gene matches. This CDR3 is CASRSGTGGTTEAFF. The CDR3 DNA is TGTGCCAGCAGGTCCGGGACAGGGGGGACCACTGAAGCTTTCTTT. The entire variable domain, with the rest obtained from reference TRBV28 and TRBJ1-1, is as follows: DVKVTQSSRYLVKRTGEKVFLECVQDMDHENMFWYRQDPGLGLRLIYFSYDVKMKEKGDIPEGYSVSREKKERFSLILESASTNQTSMYLCASRSGTGGTTEAFFGQGTRLTVV.

The chain recombines TRBV6-5 with TRBJ1-1, with D maybe TRBD1 (5 bases). This CDR3 has 15 residues. V lost 7 bases to trimming and J lost 1 base, with 16 bases between them. Per germline, CDR1 MNHEY and CDR2 SVGAGI. CDR3 DNA: TGTGCCAGCAAAGCGCAGGGAGGAACGAACACTGAAGCTTTCTTT. Translation: CASKAQGGTNTEAFF.

V usage is TRBV28 and J usage is TRBJ2-3; TRBD1 aligns across 8 bases. The V gene's germline CDR1 is MDHEN and CDR2 SYDVKM. This CDR3 is built from 15 residues. The V segment lost 6 bases and the J segment 2 bases; nucleotides outside the gene matches: 7. The CDR3 here is CASRRTGTFTDTQYF. The DNA of the CDR3 is TGTGCCAGCAGAAGGACAGGGACGTTCACAGATACGCAGTATTTT. Together with reference TRBV28 and TRBJ2-3, the CDR3 gives the full variable domain: DVKVTQSSRYLVKRTGEKVFLECVQDMDHENMFWYRQDPGLGLRLIYFSYDVKMKEKGDIPEGYSVSREKKERFSLILESASTNQTSMYLCASRRTGTFTDTQYFGPGTRLTVL.

This rearrangement joins TRBV10-3 to TRBJ2-7; 9 positions match TRBD2. Trimming took 0 bases from V and 3 from J; bases not matched to a gene: 9. Germline CDR1 and CDR2: ENHRY and SYGVKD. The CDR3 totals 17 residues. The CDR3 bases are TGTGCCATCAGTGAGTCGGTGGGCCTAGCGGGGCACTACGAGCAGTACTTC. Translated: CAISESVGLAGHYEQYF.